Sequencing of this TCR beta chain was carried out in a study of shared clonotypes between healthy human individuals. Whole-study results and caveats: Naive subsets, compared against memory subsets, generally had larger estimated richness values.

With regard to this clone: Its antigen is currently unknown.

The CDR3 covers 11 residues. Germline V CDR1 and CDR2: SQVTM, ANQGSEA. V gave up 7 bases and J gave up 4 bases, with 10 bases separating them. Free of recent acute infections or vaccinations, the donors were healthy HIV-negative adults. Adult Caucasians living in Nashville, Tennessee made up all of the donors. From CD4+ cells came CD45RA+ naive and CD45RA-negative memory subsets. Only in-frame clones appear in the TCRdb table, and some are missing; sequencing was by immunoSEQ multiplex PCR. The sample gives 2 million or so clones, 85% to 95% of which show up once; 0.1% to 0.15% is in the top ten. This clonotype originated in a man younger than 30 in good health. Sequencing was carried out using naive CD4+ T cells sorted from blood. Subset given: CD45RA+ positively selected. The chain links TRBV29-1 to TRBJ2-5; no definite D call. Here the CDR3 reads CSAGIGETQYF. As DNA, the CDR3 is TGCAGCGCAGGCATTGGAGAGACCCAGTACTTC.